This T cell receptor (beta chain) was identified during a study of cytomegalovirus exposure and HLA in healthy donors. In the PCR, 60 Vbeta and 13 Jbeta primers were used. Data came from immunoSEQ multiplex PCR; TCRdb stores just in-frame clones and leaves some out. The profile covers about 150,000 clones, with about three quarters appearing a single time and 3% to 3.5% taken by the ten largest. Concerning this clone: Its matching antigen is unknown.

CDR1 is MNHEY, CDR2 SVGAGI, per germline. The CDR3 totals 14 residues. V gave up 1 base and J gave up 3 bases, with 9 bases separating them. Broader study findings: Later analysis demonstrated an association between a missense DCLRE1C variant and TCR beta V- and J-gene trimming.

This clonotype originated in a woman aged 40 to 50 in good health and CMV-seronegative. Sequenced sample: PBMCs. This chain joins TRBV6-5 and TRBJ1-2; D may be TRBD1 (6 bases). CDR3 sequence reads: CASSYLGQYYGYTF. The DNA of the CDR3 is TGTGCCAGCAGTTACTTAGGACAGTACTATGGCTACACCTTC.